This T cell receptor (beta chain) is drawn from a study of T-cell memory formation after mild COVID-19. After 5'RACE with constant-segment primers, TCR alpha and TCR beta cDNA libraries carrying sample barcodes and UMIs were obtained. TCRdb redid the calling of the 5' RACE reads with MiXCR, one entry per CDR3 protein. There are about 350,000 distinct CDR3 sequences in the sample; roughly 13% occur only once, and 22% lies in the top ten. CDR3 length equals 15 residues. CDR1 is LNHDA and CDR2 is SQIVND in the germline V gene (reference sequence). V lost 3 bases, J lost 0 bases, and 9 bases lay in between. Findings and limits, study-wide: The study found balanced CD4/CD8 in clones contracting day 15 to 85 and a CD4+ lean in later expanders.

Worth noting for this clonotype: Antigen unknown.

The V call is TRBV19, the J call TRBJ2-1, with a weak D call TRBD1 (5 bases). Sequencing used PBMCs or a T cell subset sorted from them (not recorded which). The sequence was obtained from a man between 18 and 29 years old who had mild COVID-19 (a few samples of this study predate the infection). Cell type and time point are not known. CDR3 protein: CASSIGAISYNEQFF. The DNA for the CDR3 is TGTGCCAGTAGTATTGGGGCGATCTCCTACAATGAGCAGTTCTTC. Full variable domain (rest looked up from reference TRBV19 and TRBJ2-1): DGGITQSPKYLFRKEGQNVTLSCEQNLNHDAMYWYRQDPGQGLRLIYYSQIVNDFQKGDIAEGYSVSREKKESFPLTVTSAQKNPTAFYLCASSIGAISYNEQFFGPGTRLTVL.